Listed below are T cell receptor beta chains from one sample, sequenced in a study of T cell repertoires in cytomegalovirus infection. TCRdb passed the reads through MiXCR, listing each CDR3 protein once. Here the sample spans around 450,000 distinct CDR3 sequences, about a third being singletons. Sequencing was done on a sample of PBMCs. Every receptor here comes from a human donor in good health (CMV status not recorded). Some clones in this sample may be carry-over from other donors' samples. Each CDR3 is given with its conserved first and last residue. A D gene is named only where the DNA matches it firmly. Clone size is given for some rows only: seen once, a few or many times, or a class if the clone is expanded.

>TRBV7-6|-|-|TRBJ2-7|11
CSSSLGYEHYF
TGTTCCAGCAGCTTAGGGTACGAGCATTACTTT
>TRBV19|TRBD2|-|TRBJ2-1|17
CASSIGASGGTYNEQFF
TGTGCCAGTAGTATCGGGGCTAGCGGGGGGACATACAATGAGCAGTTCTTC
>TRBV5-1|TRBD2|few|TRBJ2-7|16
CASSLGGLAGWYEQYF
TGCGCCAGCAGCTTGGGGGGACTAGCGGGGTGGTACGAGCAGTACTTC
>TRBV10-2|-|few|TRBJ2-5|13
CASRLTGEETQYF
TGCGCCAGCAGGTTGACAGGTGAAGAGACCCAGTACTTC
>TRBV7-9|-|few|TRBJ1-1|15
CASTLAGTVDTEAFF
TGTGCCAGCACCCTCGCGGGGACGGTGGACACTGAAGCTTTCTTT
>TRBV20-1|-|-|TRBJ1-6|15
CSAREPGLYNSPLHF
TGCAGTGCTAGAGAACCGGGGCTCTATAATTCACCCCTCCACTTT
>TRBV2|TRBD1|-|TRBJ1-1|14
CASTLTGVNTEAFF
TGTGCCAGCACTCTGACAGGGGTGAACACTGAAGCTTTCTTT
>TRBV4-3|TRBD1|few|TRBJ1-2|14
CASSQWDRDTGYTF
TGCGCCAGCAGCCAATGGGACAGGGACACCGGCTACACCTTC
>TRBV19|TRBD1|-|TRBJ1-1|15
CASSRSGQGGTEAFF
TGTGCCAGTAGTAGAAGTGGACAGGGTGGGACTGAAGCTTTCTTT
>TRBV7-2|-|many|TRBJ2-5|15
CASSLHPGAKETQYF
TGTGCCAGCAGCTTGCACCCCGGGGCTAAAGAGACCCAGTACTTC
>TRBV29-1|TRBD2|-|TRBJ2-1|14
CSVDPGGARNEQFF
TGCAGCGTTGATCCCGGGGGGGCCCGCAATGAGCAGTTCTTC
>TRBV7-2|-|many|TRBJ2-1|14
CASSLSGGVNEQFF
TGTGCCAGCAGCTTGTCAGGGGGGGTCAATGAGCAGTTCTTC
>TRBV7-9|-|many|TRBJ1-1|12
CASSLGLSEAFF
TGTGCCAGCAGCTTAGGCCTCTCCGAAGCTTTCTTT
>TRBV20-1|-|few|TRBJ1-5|13
CSGAGHGNQPQHF
TGCAGTGGTGCAGGGCATGGCAATCAGCCCCAGCATTTT
>TRBV12-3/TRBV12-4|-|few|TRBJ1-2|12
CASSRERYGYTF
TGTGCCAGCAGCAGGGAGAGATACGGCTACACCTTC
>TRBV28|-|-|TRBJ1-3|12
CASSLKGNTIYF
TGTGCCAGCAGTTTAAAGGGAAACACCATATATTTT
>TRBV28|TRBD1|few|TRBJ1-5|15
CASKGTGGLNQPQHF
TGTGCCAGCAAGGGGACAGGAGGACTTAATCAGCCCCAGCATTTT
>TRBV7-2|TRBD2|-|TRBJ2-7|14
CASSPGGKTYEQYF
TGTGCCAGCAGCCCCGGGGGGAAAACCTACGAGCAGTACTTC
>TRBV11-3|-|few|TRBJ2-2|15
CASSSQVANTGELFF
TGTGCCAGCAGTTCACAGGTCGCGAACACCGGGGAGCTGTTTTTT
>TRBV29-1|-|-|TRBJ1-1|11
CSVPRGPEAFF
TGCAGCGTCCCCCGGGGCCCTGAAGCTTTCTTT
>TRBV6-2/TRBV6-3|TRBD1|-|TRBJ1-5|16
CASSPDDRGSNQPQHF
TGTGCCAGCAGTCCTGACGACAGGGGGAGCAATCAGCCCCAGCATTTT
>TRBV2|TRBD1|few|TRBJ1-6|15
CASSTGTVYNSPLHF
TGTGCCAGCAGTACCGGGACAGTTTATAATTCACCCCTCCACTTT
>TRBV7-8|-|few|TRBJ1-5|18
CASSLASTRGAGNQPQHF
TGTGCCAGCAGCTTAGCGAGCACCCGGGGGGCCGGCAATCAGCCCCAGCATTTT
>TRBV20-1|-|-|TRBJ2-7|13
CSVTRHETCEQYF
TGCAGTGTGACTCGACATGAAACCTGCGAGCAGTACTTC
>TRBV14|-|-|TRBJ2-7|12
CASSFDTIEQYF
TGTGCCAGCAGCTTCGACACAATCGAGCAGTACTTC
>TRBV6-6|TRBD1|many|TRBJ1-1|15
CASSLSETGTTEAFF
TGTGCCAGCAGTTTAAGTGAGACAGGGACCACTGAAGCTTTCTTT
>TRBV5-1|-|few|TRBJ2-7|14
CASSAAGTSYEQYF
TGCGCCAGCAGCGCTGCCGGGACCTCCTACGAGCAGTACTTC
>TRBV7-6|TRBD2|many|TRBJ2-7|15
CASSLESGGFYEQYF
TGTGCCAGCAGCTTAGAAAGCGGGGGGTTCTACGAGCAGTACTTC
>TRBV20-1|-|few|TRBJ1-5|16
CSARTIWTDSNQPQHF
TGCAGTGCTAGAACCATCTGGACGGATAGCAATCAGCCCCAGCATTTT
>TRBV27|-|-|TRBJ1-1|14
CASRLVGLGTEAFF
TGTGCCAGCAGGCTGGTGGGTTTGGGGACTGAAGCTTTCTTT
>TRBV11-3|TRBD2|-|TRBJ2-1|19
CASSLASGASGGYYNEQFF
TGTGCCAGCAGCTTAGCATCAGGGGCTAGCGGGGGGTATTACAATGAGCAGTTCTTC
>TRBV7-3|TRBD1|-|TRBJ1-4|15
CASSFTGVANEKLFF
TGTGCCAGCAGCTTCACAGGGGTTGCTAATGAAAAACTGTTTTTT
>TRBV18|TRBD2|-|TRBJ2-1|18
CASSVVFGGGAPGNEQFF
TGTGCCAGCTCCGTCGTCTTCGGCGGGGGAGCTCCTGGCAATGAGCAGTTCTTC
>TRBV11-2|-|-|TRBJ2-1|12
CASSLVRSEQFF
TGTGCCAGCAGCTTAGTTAGGAGTGAGCAGTTCTTC
>TRBV7-8|TRBD2|-|TRBJ2-5|16
CASSRMIGLVQETQYF
TGTGCCAGCAGCCGAATGATAGGACTAGTCCAAGAGACCCAGTACTTC
>TRBV12-3/TRBV12-4|TRBD1|-|TRBJ2-1|17
CASSLFFRGQGTDEQFF
TGTGCCAGCAGTTTATTTTTTAGGGGACAGGGTACCGATGAGCAGTTCTTC